The next 14 T cell receptor beta chains were all read from a single sample in a study of OX40 agonist ivuxolimab in advanced cancers. Sequenced by immunoSEQ multiplex PCR; TCRdb stores in-frame clones only, minus some. Altogether roughly 120,000 clones are present, around nine tenths being singletons, with the ten largest covering about 0.28%. Material: CD4+ or CD8+ T cells sorted from blood, obtained in a trial of the OX40 agonist ivuxolimab. These receptors originate from an adult with an advanced solid tumor such as melanoma, head and neck, liver or kidney cancer.

The chain links TRBV7-3 to TRBJ1-1, with D unresolved. Trimming shortened V by 5 bases and J by 1 base, and 11 bases separated the two germline ends. The germline V gene has CDR1 SGHTA and CDR2 FQGTGA. CDR3 size: 14 residues. Here the CDR3 DNA reads TGTGCCAGCAGCCGGGGATTTGGGAACACTGAAGCTTTCTTT. This encodes CASSRGFGNTEAFF.

The chain employs TRBV7-2 and TRBJ2-5; the D is unclear. This CDR3 is built from 13 residues. Trimming removed 2 bases at V and 2 bases at J, with 6 bases between. The germline V gene encodes CDR1 SGHTA and CDR2 FQGNSA. CDR3 DNA sequence: TGTGCCAGCAGCTTACGGAGTCAAGAGACCCAGTACTTC. Translating it yields CASSLRSQETQYF.

V and J are TRBV5-1 and TRBJ2-5; 11 positions agree with TRBD2. The CDR3 has 15 amino acids. CDR1 and CDR2 from the germline V gene are SGHRS and YFSETQ. After removal of 5 bases from V and 1 base from J, the junction contained 4 bases not matched to a gene. Here the CDR3 DNA reads TGCGCCAGCAGGGGGACTAGCGGATTCCAAGAGACCCAGTACTTC. Translating it yields CASRGTSGFQETQYF.

A word on this clone: The germline gene is not matched at one end of the junction; a read error may be the cause. V usage is TRBV2 and J usage is TRBJ1-1; D possibly corresponds to TRBD1 (6 bases). The germline V gene encodes CDR1 SNHLY and CDR2 FYNNEI. This CDR3 is built from 13 residues. The CDR3 sequence: CASGTNLNTESFF. DNA for the CDR3: TGTGCCAGCGGGACAAACCTGAACACTGAATCTTTCTTT.

The rearrangement joins TRBV6-5 to TRBJ1-1, with D hard to call. This CDR3 is built from 13 residues. CDR1 MNHEY and CDR2 SVGAGI come from the germline V gene. Deletions cut 8 bases from V and 0 bases from J, with 10 bases between. The CDR3 region has the DNA TGTGCCAGCCTGAGGAGGTTGAACACTGAAGCTTTCTTT. Amino acids: CASLRRLNTEAFF.

The V and J genes are TRBV30 and TRBJ2-7; D may match TRBD1 or TRBD2 (5 bases each). This CDR3 contains 14 residues. V was clipped by 3 bases and J by 6 bases, with 18 bases between them. Germline-derived CDR1 and CDR2 are GTSNPN and SVGIG (reference sequence). The CDR3 DNA sequence: TGTGCCTGGAGGGTCCGGGACCAAGTTGGCGAGCAGTACTTC. It codes for CAWRVRDQVGEQYF.

The chain is built from TRBV7-6 and TRBJ2-1; no reliable D call. In germline, CDR1 is SGHVS, CDR2 FNYEAQ. This CDR3 has 14 amino acids. V lost 1 base and J lost 13, with 17 bases in between. CDR3 loop: CASSLEADTMSQFF. CDR3 coding DNA: TGTGCCAGCAGCTTAGAGGCAGACACAATGAGTCAGTTCTTC. Filled out from reference TRBV7-6 and TRBJ2-1, the complete variable domain reads GAGVSQSPRYKVTKRGQDVALRCDPISGHVSLYWYRQALGQGPEFLTYFNYEAQQDKSGLPNDRFSAERPEGSISTLTIQRTEQRDSAMYRCASSLEADTMSQFFGPGTRLTVL.

The chain carries TRBV4-3 and TRBJ2-3; 7 bases match TRBD1. The trim removed 0 bases at V and 11 bases at J, leaving 5 bases unmatched. This CDR3 region has 13 residues. Germline V gene sequence: CDR1 LGHNA, CDR2 YSLEER. The CDR3 region is CASSQDRGLRQYF. The CDR3 DNA reads as TGCGCCAGCAGCCAAGATAGGGGGCTGAGGCAGTATTTT.

The chain couples TRBV28 to TRBJ1-4; weak D call: TRBD1 (5 bases). With 6 bases removed from V and 2 bases from J, the gap between germline ends came to 13 bases. Germline lookup yields CDR1 MDHEN and CDR2 SYDVKM. The CDR3 is 15 amino acids. The CDR3 DNA reads as TGTGCCAGCAGGGAGCCAGGGTTGACTAATGAAAAACTGTTTTTT. Protein product: CASREPGLTNEKLFF.

The J gene is TRBJ2-1, the V gene TRBV6-5, with 15 bases matching TRBD2. This CDR3 is 15 amino acids long. V shed 5 bases, J shed 7 bases, and the junction held 3 bases outside the gene matches. Germline loops: CDR1 MNHEY, CDR2 SVGAGI. The CDR3 DNA sequence: TGTGCCAGCAGTCCTGGACTAGCGGGAGGGAATGAGCAGTTCTTC. Translating gives CASSPGLAGGNEQFF.

The chain links TRBV5-5 to TRBJ1-3; D not certain. CDR3 length: 14 amino acids. Trimming pared 2 bases from V and 0 bases from J, leaving 6 bases between. Looked up from germline, CDR1 is SGHKS and CDR2 is YYEKEE (reference sequence). In nucleotides, the CDR3 is TGTGCCAGCAGCTTAACGGCCTCTGGAAACACCATATATTTT. This translates into CASSLTASGNTIYF.

This clone appeared a few times. The genes are TRBV2 and TRBJ2-3; 7 bases agree with TRBD1. The CDR3 has 14 amino acids. Per germline, CDR1 SNHLY and CDR2 FYNNEI. Trimming took 7 bases from V and 2 from J; bases not matched to a gene: 6. The CDR3 DNA follows: TGTGCCAGCACCCTACAGGGGCACACAGATACGCAGTATTTT. This codes for CASTLQGHTDTQYF.

The chain is built from TRBV30 and TRBJ1-4, with D possibly being TRBD1 (5 bases). Trimming cost V 1 base and J 5 bases, with 8 bases left between them. Germline CDR1 GTSNPN, CDR2 SVGIG (reference sequence). The CDR3 sequence is 13 residues long. CDR3: CAWSGGANEKLFF. In nucleotides, the CDR3 is TGTGCCTGGAGTGGAGGGGCCAATGAAAAACTGTTTTTT.

This rearrangement joins TRBV10-1 to TRBJ1-4; no firm D call. Trimming took off 5 bases at V and 4 bases at J, with 11 bases between the two ends. The V gene's germline CDR1 is WNHNN and CDR2 SYGVQD (reference sequence). The CDR3 runs to 14 residues. The CDR3 nucleotides are TGCGCCAGCAGTCTCCGGGTCGATAATGAAAAACTGTTTTTT. Its translation: CASSLRVDNEKLFF.